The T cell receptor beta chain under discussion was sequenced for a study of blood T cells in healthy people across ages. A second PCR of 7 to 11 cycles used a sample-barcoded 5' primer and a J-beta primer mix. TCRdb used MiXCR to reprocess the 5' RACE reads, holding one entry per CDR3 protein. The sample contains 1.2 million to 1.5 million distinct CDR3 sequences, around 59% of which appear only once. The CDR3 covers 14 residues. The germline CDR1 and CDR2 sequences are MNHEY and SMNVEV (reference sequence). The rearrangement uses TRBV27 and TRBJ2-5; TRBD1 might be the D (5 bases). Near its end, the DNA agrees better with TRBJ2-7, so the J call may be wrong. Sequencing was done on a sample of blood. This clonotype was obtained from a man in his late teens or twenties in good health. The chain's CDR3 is CASSLGAGRNEQYF. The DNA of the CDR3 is TGTGCCAGCAGTTTAGGGGCAGGTAGGAACGAGCAGTACTTC.